A single sample is the source of the 15 T cell receptor beta chains below, sequenced in a study of cytomegalovirus exposure and HLA in healthy donors. Use of 60 Vbeta and 13 Jbeta primers characterized the PCR. Data came from immunoSEQ multiplex PCR; TCRdb stores just in-frame clones and leaves some out. In the table there are about 190,000 clones, less than 85% of which are singletons. The material sequenced was PBMCs. These TCRs come from a boy aged 2 to 10 in good health and CMV-seronegative.

The gene calls are TRBV7-6 and TRBJ2-1; 8 nucleotides match TRBD2. The CDR3 covers 16 residues. V gave up 5 bases and J gave up 7 bases; unmatched junction bases: 13. Germline CDR1 SGHVS, CDR2 FNYEAQ. The CDR3 DNA reads as TGTGCCAGCAGCCCCTCAGCGGGAGTGGCTTCGAATGAGCAGTTCTTC. It codes for CASSPSAGVASNEQFF.

The chain joins TRBV9 to TRBJ1-3; tentative D call: TRBD1 (6 bases). The CDR3 runs 15 residues. CDR1 is SGDLS, CDR2 YYNGEE, per germline. Trimming took off 3 bases at V and 2 bases at J, with 12 bases between the two ends. The CDR3 loop reads CASSGGGEAGNTIYF. The DNA of the CDR3 is TGTGCCAGCAGCGGAGGGGGGGAGGCTGGAAACACCATATATTTT.

This rearrangement joins TRBV28 to TRBJ2-7, with D perhaps matching TRBD1 (6 bases). V was cut by 2 bases and J by 7 bases, with 18 bases left in between. This CDR3 has 15 amino acids. Germline assignment: CDR1 MDHEN and CDR2 SYDVKM. CDR3 sequence: CASSLVIGAGEEQYV. DNA of the CDR3: TGTGCCAGCAGTTTAGTTATTGGGGCAGGGGAAGAGCAGTACGTC.

This chain connects TRBV27 to TRBJ2-5, with D perhaps matching TRBD1 (7 bases). Germline V CDR1 and CDR2: MNHEY, SMNVEV (reference sequence). This CDR3 is 14 amino acids long. Trimming took off 4 bases at V and 5 bases at J, with 14 bases between the two ends. The CDR3 DNA reads TGTGCCAGCAGTTCCAGGGGGGATGTGGAGACCCAGTACTTC. It specifies CASSSRGDVETQYF.

The rearrangement uses TRBV6-5 and TRBJ1-4; maybe TRBD1 (6 bases). The germline gives CDR1 MNHEY, CDR2 SVGAGI. The V gene lost 6 bases and the J gene lost 4 bases, with 12 bases spanning the gap. This CDR3 is built from 14 residues. The CDR3 nucleotides are TGTGCCAGCAGACCAGACAGGCTTAATGAAAAACTGTTTTTT. This encodes CASRPDRLNEKLFF.

In DNA form, the CDR3 reads TGTGCCAGCTCGCAAAACTGGTACGACTCTGAAGCTTTCTTT. Translated, it gives CASSQNWYDSEAFF. The rearrangement links TRBV18 to TRBJ1-1, with D uncertain. CDR1 and CDR2 from the germline V gene are KGHSH and LQKENI. CDR3 length equals 14 residues. V dropped 6 bases and J dropped 6 bases, with 17 bases sitting between them.

The gene calls are TRBV11-2 and TRBJ2-7; 9 positions agree with TRBD2. The CDR3 totals 15 residues. The germline gives CDR1 SGHAT, CDR2 FQNNGV. Losses at the gene ends were 7 bases for V and 2 bases for J; bases not matched to a gene: 9. CDR3 nucleotide sequence: TGTGCCAGCAACCAGATAGCGGGAGCAACCTACGAGCAGTACTTC. It translates to CASNQIAGATYEQYF.

J is TRBJ1-3 and V is TRBV6-5; D unresolved. Germline assignment: CDR1 MNHEY and CDR2 SVGAGI. The ends were cut back, 7 bases at V and 5 bases at J, with 9 bases in the middle. The length of the CDR3 is 12 residues. CDR3 region: CASKQTRNTIYF. The DNA for the CDR3 is TGTGCCAGCAAACAAACCAGAAACACCATATATTTT.

The V call is TRBV5-4, the J call TRBJ1-1, with D possibly being TRBD1 (6 bases). The CDR3 totals 15 residues. Per the germline V gene, CDR1 is SGHNT and CDR2 is YYREEE (reference sequence). V was clipped by 4 bases and J by 0 bases, with 13 bases between them. The CDR3 protein is CASSPGGLMNTEAFF. As DNA, the CDR3 is TGTGCCAGCAGCCCCGGGGGGCTCATGAACACTGAAGCTTTCTTT.

The chain joins TRBV27 to TRBJ1-1; unclear D gene. V lost 10 bases and J lost 1, with 13 bases in between. This CDR3 contains 13 residues. Per germline, CDR1 MNHEY and CDR2 SMNVEV (reference sequence). DNA for the CDR3: TGTGCCACCTCACCTAACGGGAACACTGAAGCTTTCTTT. Its translation: CATSPNGNTEAFF.

CDR3 region: CAREIGQVGSNEKLFF. The CDR3 coding sequence is TGTGCCAGAGAGATAGGACAGGTGGGGTCTAATGAAAAACTGTTTTTT. The chain carries TRBV19 and TRBJ1-4; 7 bases align to TRBD1. Trimming cost V 9 bases and J 3 bases; bases outside gene matches: 13. This CDR3 region has 16 residues. From germline, CDR1 is LNHDA and CDR2 SQIVND (reference sequence).

The genes are TRBV7-8 and TRBJ2-7; D remains unclear. CDR1 and CDR2 (germline): SGHVS, FQNEAQ. V shed 3 bases and J shed 2 bases, with 8 bases lying between them. The CDR3 contains 13 residues. The CDR3 DNA follows: TGTGCCAGCAGCTTTTTCGAGGCCTACGAGCAGTACGTC. Translation gives CASSFFEAYEQYV.

The chain is built from TRBV19 and TRBJ2-2; 9 bases line up with TRBD2. Trimming cost V 7 bases and J 1 base; bases outside gene matches: 7. Germline assignment: CDR1 LNHDA and CDR2 SQIVND (reference sequence). This CDR3 is 16 amino acids long. The CDR3 coding sequence is TGTGCCAGTACCGGTAGCGGGGGCCTGAACACCGGGGAGCTGTTTTTT. Residues: CASTGSGGLNTGELFF. Using reference TRBV19 and TRBJ2-2 for the parts outside the CDR3, the full variable domain is DGGITQSPKYLFRKEGQNVTLSCEQNLNHDAMYWYRQDPGQGLRLIYYSQIVNDFQKGDIAEGYSVSREKKESFPLTVTSAQKNPTAFYLCASTGSGGLNTGELFFGEGSRLTVL.

The chain couples TRBV30 to TRBJ2-1; D might be TRBD2 (7 bases). The length of the CDR3 is 14 residues. Germline lookup yields CDR1 GTSNPN and CDR2 SVGIG (reference sequence). V lost 4 bases and J lost 5, with 15 bases in between. The CDR3 is CAWIGGAQDNEQFF. CDR3 in DNA: TGTGCCTGGATTGGGGGGGCCCAAGACAATGAGCAGTTCTTC.

The chain employs TRBV18 and TRBJ1-1; tentative D call: TRBD1 (5 bases). The CDR3 loop spans 15 amino acids. Germline values: CDR1 KGHSH, CDR2 LQKENI. V was clipped by 4 bases and J by 0 bases, with 12 bases between them. For the CDR3, the DNA is TGTGCCAGCTCACGTACAGGCGACTTGAACACTGAAGCTTTCTTT. Encoded protein: CASSRTGDLNTEAFF.